Included here is one T cell receptor (beta chain) sequence, with context. The antigen remains unidentified. After constant-region reverse-primer amplification, full-length variable regions underwent semi-nested PCR with Nested Universal Primer A. TCRdb reanalysed the 5' RACE reads using MiXCR and keeps one entry per CDR3 protein. The table includes about 32,000 distinct CDR3 sequences, roughly a quarter detected once. The trim removed 5 bases at V and 3 bases at J, leaving 3 bases unmatched. This CDR3 contains 13 residues. Study-level findings and limits: The larger cohort examined one V-J beta rearrangement, not whole repertoires. Tumor Treg TCRs overlapped most with tumor naive CD4+ cells.

The chain recombines TRBV12-3 or TRBV12-4 with TRBJ2-5, with 7 bases lining up with TRBD1. The material sequenced was memory CD4+ T cells sorted from blood. Described subset: memory CD4+ T cells, CD4+CD45RO+CD25-. This receptor was identified in a female donor with breast cancer. Here the CDR3 DNA reads TGTGCCAGCAGTCCTGGACAGGAAGAGACCCAGTACTTC. Translating it yields CASSPGQEETQYF.